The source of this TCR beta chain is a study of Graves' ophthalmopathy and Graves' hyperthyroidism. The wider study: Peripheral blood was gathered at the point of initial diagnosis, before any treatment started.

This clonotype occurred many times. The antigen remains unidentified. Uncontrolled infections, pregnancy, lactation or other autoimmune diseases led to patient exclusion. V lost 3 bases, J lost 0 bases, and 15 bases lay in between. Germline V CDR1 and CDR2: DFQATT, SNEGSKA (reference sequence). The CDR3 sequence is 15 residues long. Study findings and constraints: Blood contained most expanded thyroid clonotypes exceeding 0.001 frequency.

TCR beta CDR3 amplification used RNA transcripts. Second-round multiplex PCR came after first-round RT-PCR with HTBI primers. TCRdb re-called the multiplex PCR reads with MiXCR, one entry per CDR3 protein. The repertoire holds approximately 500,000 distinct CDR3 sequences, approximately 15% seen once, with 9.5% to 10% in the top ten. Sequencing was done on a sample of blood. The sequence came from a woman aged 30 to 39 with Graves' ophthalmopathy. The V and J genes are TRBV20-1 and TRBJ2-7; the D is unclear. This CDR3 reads CSASLGASGSYEQYF. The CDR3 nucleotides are TGCAGTGCTAGCCTTGGAGCTTCTGGCTCCTACGAGCAGTACTTC.